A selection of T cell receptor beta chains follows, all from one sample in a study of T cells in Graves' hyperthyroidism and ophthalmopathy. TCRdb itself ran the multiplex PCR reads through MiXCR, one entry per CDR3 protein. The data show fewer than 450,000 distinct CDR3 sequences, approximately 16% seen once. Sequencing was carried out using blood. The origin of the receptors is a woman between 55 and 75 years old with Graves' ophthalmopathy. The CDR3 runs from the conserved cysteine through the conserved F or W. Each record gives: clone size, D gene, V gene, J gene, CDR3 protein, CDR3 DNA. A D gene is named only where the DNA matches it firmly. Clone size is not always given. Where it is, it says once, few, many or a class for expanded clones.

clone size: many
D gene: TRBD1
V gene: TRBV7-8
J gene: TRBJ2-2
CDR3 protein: CASRRGPGELFF
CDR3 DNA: TGTGCCAGTCGAAGGGGGCCCGGGGAGCTGTTTTTT

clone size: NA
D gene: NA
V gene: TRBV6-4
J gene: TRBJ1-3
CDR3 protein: CASTQGYTIYF
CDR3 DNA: TGTGCCAGCACACAGGGTTACACCATATATTTT

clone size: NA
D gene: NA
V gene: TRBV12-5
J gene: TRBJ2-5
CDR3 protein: CASGLDSTGTQYF
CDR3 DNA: TGTGCTAGTGGTTTGGATTCTACCGGGACCCAGTACTTC

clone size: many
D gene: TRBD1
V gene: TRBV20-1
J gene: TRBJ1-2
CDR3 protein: CSATTGGNGYTF
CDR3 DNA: TGCAGTGCTACCACAGGGGGAAATGGCTACACCTTC

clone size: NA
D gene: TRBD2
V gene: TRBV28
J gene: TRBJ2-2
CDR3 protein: CASSFNQAGVYTGELFF
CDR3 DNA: TGTGCCAGCAGTTTTAATCAGGCGGGAGTTTATACCGGGGAGCTGTTTTTT

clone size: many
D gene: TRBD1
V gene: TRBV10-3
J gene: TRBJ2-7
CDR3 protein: CAITRTGSDEQYF
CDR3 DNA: TGTGCCATCACCCGGACAGGGTCAGACGAGCAGTACTTC

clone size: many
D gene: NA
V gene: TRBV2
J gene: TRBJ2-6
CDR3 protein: CASNRDISGANVLTF
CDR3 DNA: TGTGCCAGCAACAGGGACATCTCTGGGGCCAACGTCCTGACTTTC

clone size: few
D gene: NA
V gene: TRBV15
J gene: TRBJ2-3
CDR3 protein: CATSRDFEGRNTQYF
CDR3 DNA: TGTGCCACCAGCAGAGATTTCGAGGGCCGGAATACGCAGTATTTT

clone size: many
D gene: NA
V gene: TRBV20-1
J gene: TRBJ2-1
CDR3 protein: CSARGRGSSYNEQFF
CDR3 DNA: TGCAGTGCTAGAGGGCGGGGTAGCTCCTACAATGAGCAGTTCTTC

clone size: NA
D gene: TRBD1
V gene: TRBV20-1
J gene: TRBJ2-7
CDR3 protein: CSADRGRSYEQYF
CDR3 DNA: TGCAGTGCTGACAGGGGGCGCTCCTACGAGCAGTACTTC